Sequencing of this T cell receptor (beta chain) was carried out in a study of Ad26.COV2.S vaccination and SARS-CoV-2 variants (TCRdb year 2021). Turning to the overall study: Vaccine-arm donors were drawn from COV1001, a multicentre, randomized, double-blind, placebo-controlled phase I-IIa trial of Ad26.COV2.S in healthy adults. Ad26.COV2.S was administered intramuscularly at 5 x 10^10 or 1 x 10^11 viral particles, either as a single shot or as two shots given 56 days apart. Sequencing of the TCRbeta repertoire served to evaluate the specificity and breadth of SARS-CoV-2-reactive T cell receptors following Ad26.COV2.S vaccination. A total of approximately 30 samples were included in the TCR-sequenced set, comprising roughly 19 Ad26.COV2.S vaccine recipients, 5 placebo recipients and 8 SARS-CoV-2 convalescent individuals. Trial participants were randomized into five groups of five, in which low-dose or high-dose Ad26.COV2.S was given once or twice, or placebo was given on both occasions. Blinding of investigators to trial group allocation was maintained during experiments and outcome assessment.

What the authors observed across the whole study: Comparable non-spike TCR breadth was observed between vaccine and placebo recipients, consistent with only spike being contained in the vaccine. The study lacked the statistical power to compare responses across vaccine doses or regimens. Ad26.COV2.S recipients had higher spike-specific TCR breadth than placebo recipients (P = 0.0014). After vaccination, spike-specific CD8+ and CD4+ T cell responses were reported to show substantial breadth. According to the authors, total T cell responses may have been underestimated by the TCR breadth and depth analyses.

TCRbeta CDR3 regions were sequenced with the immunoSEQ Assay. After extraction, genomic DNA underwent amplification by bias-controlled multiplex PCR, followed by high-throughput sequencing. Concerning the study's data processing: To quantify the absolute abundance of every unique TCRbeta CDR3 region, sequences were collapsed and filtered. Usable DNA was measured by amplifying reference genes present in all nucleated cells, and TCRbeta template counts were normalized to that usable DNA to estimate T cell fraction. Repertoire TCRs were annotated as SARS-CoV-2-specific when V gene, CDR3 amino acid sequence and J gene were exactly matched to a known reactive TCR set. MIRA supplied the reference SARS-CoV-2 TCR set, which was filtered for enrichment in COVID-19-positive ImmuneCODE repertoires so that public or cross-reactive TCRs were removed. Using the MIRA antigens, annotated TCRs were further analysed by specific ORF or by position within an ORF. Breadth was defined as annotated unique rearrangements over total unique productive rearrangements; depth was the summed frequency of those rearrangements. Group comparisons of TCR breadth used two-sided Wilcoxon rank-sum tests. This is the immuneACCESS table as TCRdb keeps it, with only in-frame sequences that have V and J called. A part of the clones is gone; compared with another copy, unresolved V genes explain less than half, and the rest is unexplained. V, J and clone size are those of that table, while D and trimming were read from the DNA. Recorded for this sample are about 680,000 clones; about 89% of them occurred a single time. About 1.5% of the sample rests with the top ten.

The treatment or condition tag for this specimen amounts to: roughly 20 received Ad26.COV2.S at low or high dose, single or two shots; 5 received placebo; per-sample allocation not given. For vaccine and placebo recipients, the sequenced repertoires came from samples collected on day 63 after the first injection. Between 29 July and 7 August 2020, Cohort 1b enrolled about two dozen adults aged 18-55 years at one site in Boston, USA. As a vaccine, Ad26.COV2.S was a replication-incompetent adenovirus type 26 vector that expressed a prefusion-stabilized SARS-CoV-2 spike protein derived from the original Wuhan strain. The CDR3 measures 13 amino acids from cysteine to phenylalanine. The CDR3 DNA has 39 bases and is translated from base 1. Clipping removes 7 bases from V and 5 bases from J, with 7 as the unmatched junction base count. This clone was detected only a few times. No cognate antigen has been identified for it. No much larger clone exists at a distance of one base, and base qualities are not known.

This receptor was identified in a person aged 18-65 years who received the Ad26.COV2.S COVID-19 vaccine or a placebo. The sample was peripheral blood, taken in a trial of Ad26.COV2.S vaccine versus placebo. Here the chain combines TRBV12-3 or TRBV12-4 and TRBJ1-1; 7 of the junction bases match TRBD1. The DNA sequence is TGTGCCAGCACTCTCCAGGGACAGACTGAAGCTTTCTTT. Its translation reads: CASTLQGQTEAFF.